The 19 T cell receptor beta chains reported below all come from one sample, sequenced in a study of sequential checkpoint blockade in melanoma. Produced via immunoSEQ multiplex PCR; TCRdb's table is partial and in-frame only. The repertoire includes more than 9,500 clones, approximately 70% of them detected once, and approximately 17% sits in the top ten. The treatment denotes: randomized to nivolumab then ipilimumab (arm A) or the reverse (arm B). This specimen consisted of CD8+ T cells sorted from blood (inferred from file names), obtained from a patient given nivolumab and ipilimumab in sequence. These receptors were collected from a human donor with melanoma.

The chain carries TRBV5-5 and TRBJ1-5; D is ambiguous. Germline values: CDR1 SGHKS, CDR2 YYEKEE (reference sequence). This CDR3 has 14 amino acids. Trimming took off 5 bases at V and 2 bases at J, with 11 bases between the two ends. CDR3 DNA: TGTGCCAGCAGGCCCGGGGTCGGCAATCAGCCCCAGCATTTT. Amino acids: CASRPGVGNQPQHF.

The chain uses TRBV5-5 and TRBJ2-7, with 7 bases lining up with TRBD2. This CDR3 has 15 residues. V shed 4 bases and J 3 bases; nucleotides not matched to a gene: 10. Germline V lookup: CDR1 SGHKS, CDR2 YYEKEE (reference sequence). The CDR3 here is CASSLGGGFVYEQYF. The CDR3 DNA is TGTGCCAGCAGCCTGGGGGGGGGATTTGTCTACGAGCAGTACTTC.

This clone has a handful of counts. The chain employs TRBV6-4 and TRBJ2-2; 7 nucleotides align to TRBD2. From germline, CDR1 is MRHNA and CDR2 SNTAGT. Trimming cost V 5 bases and J 4 bases; bases outside gene matches: 4. The CDR3 is 14 amino acids. CDR3 DNA sequence: TGTGCCAGCAGTAGCGGGGAAGGCACCGGGGAGCTGTTTTTT. Residues: CASSSGEGTGELFF.

The chain joins TRBV27 to TRBJ2-1; 11 nucleotides line up with TRBD2. Losses at the gene ends were 5 bases for V and 0 bases for J; bases not matched to a gene: 6. Germline loops: CDR1 MNHEY, CDR2 SMNVEV (reference sequence). There are 17 residues in the CDR3. The chain's CDR3 is CASSPGTSGYSYNEQFF. CDR3 in DNA: TGTGCCAGCAGTCCAGGGACTAGCGGTTACTCCTACAATGAGCAGTTCTTC.

By sample fraction, this clone is large. This rearrangement joins TRBV5-8 to TRBJ1-5; TRBD1 matches at 7 bases. This CDR3 comprises 15 residues. Germline values: CDR1 SGHTS, CDR2 YDEGEE. V dropped 5 bases and J dropped 0; count of bases not matched to a gene: 5. This chain's CDR3 is CASSQGQSSNQPQHF. In nucleotides, the CDR3 is TGTGCCAGCAGTCAGGGACAGAGTAGCAATCAGCCCCAGCATTTT.

This clone was detected once. The V gene is TRBV7-8, the J gene TRBJ2-1, with D possibly TRBD2 on 6 matching bases. This CDR3 is 14 amino acids long. Deletions cut 6 bases from V and 2 bases from J, with 11 bases between. The V gene's germline CDR1 is SGHVS and CDR2 FQNEAQ. CDR3 sequence (DNA): TGTGCCAGCAGGGACACGGGGGCCTACAATGAGCAGTTCTTC. Its protein is CASRDTGAYNEQFF.

The chain couples TRBV5-4 to TRBJ2-3, with 7 bases fitting TRBD1. This CDR3 spans 15 amino acids. From germline, CDR1 is SGHNT and CDR2 YYREEE (reference sequence). V shed 4 bases and J 5 bases; nucleotides not matched to a gene: 10. The CDR3 protein is CASSPTRGQEDTQYF. The DNA of the CDR3 is TGTGCCAGCAGCCCTACGAGGGGGCAAGAAGATACGCAGTATTTT.

The V call is TRBV25-1, the J call TRBJ2-5; perhaps TRBD1 as D (6 bases). Trimming pared 3 bases from V and 5 bases from J, leaving 13 bases between. This CDR3 spans 14 amino acids. Germline loops: CDR1 MGHDK, CDR2 SYGVNS. The CDR3, as DNA: TGTGCCAGCAGTGACTCATCGAGGGGGGAGACCCAGTACTTC. Translation: CASSDSSRGETQYF.

The chain couples TRBV27 to TRBJ2-7; possible D gene TRBD2, 6 bases. Trimming took 2 bases from V and 1 from J, leaving 6 bases between them. The CDR3 sequence is 13 residues long. Germline CDR1 reads MNHEY; CDR2 reads SMNVEV (reference sequence). The CDR3 loop is CASSLGGSYEQYF. The CDR3 nucleotides are TGTGCCAGCAGTTTAGGGGGGTCCTACGAGCAGTACTTC.

The CDR3 reads CASSSSGSSTDTQYF. The DNA of the CDR3 is TGTGCCAGCAGCTCTAGCGGTTCTAGCACAGATACGCAGTATTTT. The rearrangement uses TRBV9 and TRBJ2-3, with 7 bases identical to TRBD2. CDR3 size: 15 residues. Trimming at V came to 4 bases and at J to 0 bases, leaving 5 bases not matched to a gene. CDR1 is SGDLS and CDR2 is YYNGEE in the germline V gene.

This clone has just one count. The CDR3 DNA is TGTGCCAGCAGTGAAGACACCTCCTATGGCTACACCTTC. It specifies CASSEDTSYGYTF. The chain couples TRBV6-1 to TRBJ1-2; D gene unclear. The germline V gene has CDR1 MNHNS and CDR2 SASEGT. V was trimmed by 1 base and J by 4 bases, leaving 7 bases between them. The CDR3 totals 13 residues.

The V and J genes are TRBV7-9 and TRBJ1-5; possible D gene TRBD1, 5 bases. Germline CDR1 and CDR2: SEHNR and FQNEAQ (reference sequence). The CDR3 consists of 15 residues. The ends were cut back, 1 base at V and 5 bases at J, with 12 bases in the middle. The CDR3 nucleotides are TGTGCCAGCAGCTTAGGACAGATCTCCTATCAGCCCCAGCATTTT. Protein product: CASSLGQISYQPQHF.

CDR3 loop: CASSLGWREEVSYNEQFF. CDR3 in DNA: TGTGCCAGCAGCTTAGGTTGGCGGGAGGAGGTATCCTACAATGAGCAGTTCTTC. The rearrangement joins TRBV7-9 to TRBJ2-1; 8 nucleotides agree with TRBD2. The CDR3 loop spans 18 amino acids. V was clipped by 1 base and J by 1 base; unmatched bases: 9. Per germline, CDR1 SEHNR and CDR2 FQNEAQ (reference sequence). The full variable domain, its missing parts supplied by reference TRBV7-9 and TRBJ2-1, is DTGVSQNPRHKITKRGQNVTFRCDPISEHNRLYWYRQTLGQGPEFLTYFQNEAQLEKSRLLSDRFSAERPKGSFSTLEIQRTEQGDSAMYLCASSLGWREEVSYNEQFFGPGTRLTVL.

The chain is built from TRBV4-1 and TRBJ2-1; no reliable D call. The CDR3 sequence is 18 residues long. V shed 0 bases and J shed 1 base, with 16 bases lying between them. Germline V CDR1 and CDR2: MGHRA, YSYEKL. The CDR3 nucleotides are TGCGCCAGCAGCCAAGAGGCTCCGCAGGAAGTATCCTACAATGAGCAGTTCTTC. Amino acids: CASSQEAPQEVSYNEQFF.

The chain joins TRBV7-9 to TRBJ2-5, with unresolved D. Germline CDR1 and CDR2: SEHNR and FQNEAQ (reference sequence). This CDR3 spans 14 amino acids. Trimming cost V 5 bases and J 1 base, with 11 bases left between them. The CDR3: CASSPEVIQETQYF. Here the CDR3 DNA reads TGTGCCAGCAGCCCAGAGGTGATCCAAGAGACCCAGTACTTC.

V usage is TRBV9 and J usage is TRBJ1-2; D is undetermined. Trimming removed 6 bases from V and 4 bases from J, with 7 bases in between. The CDR3 has 11 residues. Germline V gives CDR1 SGDLS, CDR2 YYNGEE. The CDR3 sequence is CASKSGYGYTF. The CDR3 region has the DNA TGTGCCAGCAAATCAGGCTATGGCTACACCTTC. The full variable domain, rest sourced from reference TRBV9 and TRBJ1-2, is DSGVTQTPKHLITATGQRVTLRCSPRSGDLSVYWYQQSLDQGLQFLIQYYNGEERAKGNILERFSAQQFPDLHSELNLSSLELGDSALYFCASKSGYGYTFGSGTRLTVV.

The V call is TRBV5-4, the J call TRBJ1-2; TRBD1 agrees at 8 bases. Germline V gene lookup returns CDR1 SGHNT and CDR2 YYREEE (reference sequence). The CDR3 is 15 residues long. J gave up 0 bases and V 4 bases, and 5 bases lay outside the gene matches. The CDR3 here is CASSGTGLTNYGYTF. As DNA, the CDR3 is TGTGCCAGCAGCGGGACAGGTCTCACTAACTATGGCTACACCTTC.

V and J are TRBV7-6 and TRBJ2-5, with TRBD1 matching 7 bases. Per germline, CDR1 SGHVS and CDR2 FNYEAQ. The CDR3 length is 14 residues. V shed 1 base, J shed 6 bases, and the junction held 5 bases outside the gene matches. This chain's CDR3 is CASSLGAGGKTQYF. As DNA, the CDR3 is TGTGCCAGCAGCTTAGGGGCAGGGGGAAAGACCCAGTACTTC.

The chain combines TRBV13 with TRBJ2-7, with 7 bases identical to TRBD2. The CDR3 covers 16 residues. CDR1 and CDR2 from the germline V gene are PRHDT and FYEKMQ (reference sequence). V shed 1 base and J 0 bases; nucleotides not matched to a gene: 6. In DNA form, the CDR3 reads TGTGCCAGCAGCTTAGCGGGTAGCGGGCCCTCCTACGAGCAGTACTTC. It is translated as CASSLAGSGPSYEQYF.